The clone carrying this T cell receptor (beta chain) appeared once. This sample stems from a study of blood T cell repertoires in COVID-19. As for the study in general: The United States, Italy and Spain supplied acute and convalescent COVID-19 samples. The cDNA or gDNA used as material had been derived from T cells, B-cell-depleted T cells, or PBMCs.

Germline V gene lookup returns CDR1 SGDLS and CDR2 YYNGEE. The germline V and J ends were trimmed by 4 bases and 5 bases, with 15 bases remaining between them. The CDR3 loop spans 14 amino acids. Per the original data handling: Reference gene primer amplification gave nucleated cell count estimates. Here immunoSEQ multiplex PCR was the method, and the copy in TCRdb shows in-frame clones only, minus some. V and J calls and clone size are as listed in that table; D and trimming were resolved from the DNA. The repertoire holds 200,000 to 250,000 clones, with 85% to 90% as singletons. The V call is TRBV9, the J call TRBJ1-1; D may be TRBD1 (6 bases). The receptor comes from a woman aged 55 to 70 with acute or convalescent COVID-19. The sequenced sample consisted of peripheral blood. Written as DNA, the CDR3 is TGTGCCAGCAGCTCTCGGGACATCCGGACTGAAGCTTTCTTT. Translating gives CASSSRDIRTEAFF.